This passage covers 22 T cell receptor beta chains from one sample sequenced in a study of blood T cells in healthy people across ages (dated by TCRdb to about 2015). The library was built by means of 5' RACE. The sample was run on an Illumina HiSeq 2500. A second PCR of about 7 to 12 cycles was run with a J-beta primer mix and a sample-barcoded 5' primer. TCRdb reprocessed the public reads (quality trimming at Q25 with fastp, clone calling with MiXCR) and kept in-frame beta chains. Duplicate CDR3 protein sequences are folded into a single record with the most common DNA and genes. In all, the sample holds under 800,000 distinct CDR3 sequences, and around 20% of those were seen once. Approximately 3.6% of the sample is held by the ten biggest clonotypes. The sequenced sample consisted of blood. These receptors came from a man aged 70 or older in good health.

This clonotype ranks as medium-sized. The chain links TRBV4-1 to TRBJ2-2, with D perhaps TRBD2 (6 bases). CDR1 is MGHRA and CDR2 is YSYEKL in the germline V gene. CDR3 length: 18 residues. The V gene lost 3 bases and the J gene lost 4 bases, with 21 bases spanning the gap. The CDR3 DNA sequence: TGCGCCAGCAGCCACATACTAGCTCGGAGTTATCGCACCGGGGAGCTGTTTTTT. Translation gives CASSHILARSYRTGELFF.

The CDR3 region is CSVDTSGRYSYNEQFF. As DNA, the CDR3 is TGCAGCGTTGATACTAGCGGGAGATACTCCTACAATGAGCAGTTCTTC. The genes are TRBV29-1 and TRBJ2-1; 11 bases are a match to TRBD2. The CDR3 totals 16 residues. V trimming: 3 bases; J trimming: 0 bases; junction bases outside the gene matches: 4. CDR1 is SQVTM and CDR2 is ANQGSEA in the germline V gene.

This clonotype has just a few counts. V gene TRBV20-1 combines with J gene TRBJ1-4; 8 bases map to TRBD1. Germline values: CDR1 DFQATT, CDR2 SNEGSKA (reference sequence). The CDR3 consists of 14 residues. The V gene end was trimmed by 6 bases and the J gene end by 7 bases; junction bases not matched to a gene: 10. The CDR3 sequence: CSATSGTGGEKLFF. The CDR3 DNA reads as TGCAGTGCGACGAGCGGGACAGGAGGTGAAAAACTGTTTTTT.

In nucleotides, the CDR3 is TGTGCCAGCAGTTACTCTGTGAGAGCCAAAAACATTCAGTACTTC. Translated, it gives CASSYSVRAKNIQYF. The V and J genes are TRBV6-5 and TRBJ2-4, with unresolved D. Germline V lookup: CDR1 MNHEY, CDR2 SVGAGI. The CDR3 covers 15 residues. V lost 0 bases and J 0 bases, leaving 6 bases between the germline ends.

This clonotype was recorded a few times. V gene TRBV10-3 combines with J gene TRBJ2-3; D call uncertain. The CDR3 has 14 residues. CDR1 is ENHRY, CDR2 SYGVKD, per germline. Deletions cut 3 bases from V and 6 bases from J, with 13 bases between. CDR3 coding DNA: TGTGCCATCAGTGATGAAGGTGGGCCGGATACGCAGTATTTT. Amino acids: CAISDEGGPDTQYF.

This CDR3 reads CASSPSRDEQYF. DNA of the CDR3: TGTGCCAGCTCACCGTCAAGGGACGAGCAGTACTTC. The chain is built from TRBV18 and TRBJ2-7; no firm D call. The germline V gene encodes CDR1 KGHSH and CDR2 LQKENI. V was clipped by 3 bases and J by 5 bases, with 8 bases between them. CDR3 length: 12 amino acids.

The chain recombines TRBV5-1 with TRBJ2-1, with 7 positions matching TRBD2. CDR3 size: 16 residues. Germline V gene lookup returns CDR1 SGHRS and CDR2 YFSETQ. Losses at the gene ends were 0 bases for V and 7 bases for J; bases not matched to a gene: 10. DNA of the CDR3: TGCGCCAGCAGCTTGGGGTTGGGGAGGGCGAAAAATGAGCAGTTCTTC. Protein product: CASSLGLGRAKNEQFF. Complete variable domain (other parts from reference TRBV5-1 and TRBJ2-1): KAGVTQTPRYLIKTRGQQVTLSCSPISGHRSVSWYQQTPGQGLQFLFEYFSETQRNKGNFPGRFSGRQFSNSRSEMNVSTLELGDSALYLCASSLGLGRAKNEQFFGPGTRLTVL.

This clonotype was seen more than once but under ten times. This chain joins TRBV21-1 and TRBJ2-1; the table assigns TRBD1, which was not confirmed against the DNA. TRBV21-1 is assigned pseudogene status. CDR3 length: 16 residues. DNA of the CDR3: TGTGCCAGCAGCTACCAGGGGACTCTCTCCTACAATGAGCAGTTCTTC. This gives the protein CASSYQGTLSYNEQFF.

A note on this clonotype: A much larger clone lies one base from this, so it may be a read error. The J gene is TRBJ2-5, the V gene TRBV12-3 or TRBV12-4, with D hard to call. This CDR3 has 12 residues. V shed 8 bases and J shed 5 bases, with 12 bases lying between them. In nucleotides, the CDR3 is TGTGCCAGCCGTGCGAAACGGGAGACCCAGTACTTC. It is translated as CASRAKRETQYF.

This clonotype was observed many times. The chain employs TRBV9 and TRBJ2-1; possible D gene TRBD1, 5 bases. CDR1 and CDR2 from the germline V gene are SGDLS and YYNGEE. Trimming took off 1 base at V and 4 bases at J, with 15 bases between the two ends. The CDR3 consists of 16 residues. The CDR3 DNA is TGTGCCAGCAGCGTAACCGGTGACAGCGCTTACAATGAGCAGTTCTTC. Translating gives CASSVTGDSAYNEQFF.

The genes are TRBV5-1 and TRBJ2-3, with TRBD2 identical over 13 bases. Germline values: CDR1 SGHRS, CDR2 YFSETQ. V dropped 5 bases and J dropped 0; count of bases not matched to a gene: 18. The CDR3 spans 21 residues. This CDR3 is CASRYPPGLAGPVESTDTQYF. CDR3 bases: TGCGCCAGCAGATACCCTCCGGGACTAGCGGGACCCGTAGAGAGCACAGATACGCAGTATTTT.

This clonotype was observed a handful of times. The V call is TRBV18, the J call TRBJ2-5; no clear D. The better agreement between TRBJ2-7 and the DNA end casts doubt on the J call. The CDR3 has 16 amino acids. Germline V lookup: CDR1 KGHSH, CDR2 LQKENI. CDR3 sequence (DNA): TGTGCCAGCTCCCCTCGGGTCCAAGGCTGGCTGTACGAGCAGTACTTC. This translates into CASSPRVQGWLYEQYF.

This clonotype was recorded many times. The chain employs TRBV5-1 and TRBJ2-5, with no clear D. Germline V gene sequence: CDR1 SGHRS, CDR2 YFSETQ. With 4 bases removed from V and 1 base from J, the gap between germline ends came to 5 bases. The CDR3 totals 12 residues. CDR3 nucleotides: TGCGCCAGCAGCCCTACCCAAGAGACCCAGTACTTC. Amino acids: CASSPTQETQYF.

With regard to this clonotype: A much larger clone lies a single base off, so this may be a read error. The chain combines TRBV2 with TRBJ1-5, with D tentatively TRBD1 (5 bases). This CDR3 comprises 13 residues. V lost 6 bases and J 6 bases, leaving 12 bases between the germline ends. Germline values: CDR1 SNHLY, CDR2 FYNNEI. The CDR3 nucleotides are TGTGCCAGCAGCGGGACGGGGAGTCAGCCCCAGCATTTT. Amino acid sequence: CASSGTGSQPQHF.

This clonotype was counted ten times or more. The chain employs TRBV9 and TRBJ2-7, with a tentative D call TRBD1 (6 bases). V was trimmed by 0 bases and J by 5 bases, leaving 9 bases between them. Germline CDR1 is SGDLS and CDR2 is YYNGEE. The CDR3 length is 13 residues. This CDR3 is CASSVEGVDEQYF. DNA for the CDR3: TGTGCCAGCAGCGTAGAGGGGGTCGACGAGCAGTACTTC.

V is TRBV7-9 and J is TRBJ1-2, with D unresolved. CDR1 is SEHNR, CDR2 FQNEAQ, per germline (reference sequence). The V gene lost 3 bases and the J gene lost 1 base, with 6 bases spanning the gap. This CDR3 contains 13 residues. The CDR3 nucleotides read TGTGCCAGCAGCTTCGCCTTTAACTATGGCTACACCTTC. The encoded protein is CASSFAFNYGYTF. Supplemented by reference TRBV7-9 and TRBJ1-2, the full variable domain reads DTGVSQNPRHKITKRGQNVTFRCDPISEHNRLYWYRQTLGQGPEFLTYFQNEAQLEKSRLLSDRFSAERPKGSFSTLEIQRTEQGDSAMYLCASSFAFNYGYTFGSGTRLTVV.

A few counts support this clonotype. The genes are TRBV12-3 or TRBV12-4 and TRBJ2-1; 14 nucleotides match TRBD2. With V trimmed by 6 bases and J by 9 bases, 7 bases remained unmatched. The CDR3 extends over 15 amino acids. CDR3 sequence: CASRAGTSGRVEQFF. CDR3 nucleotides: TGTGCCAGCAGAGCCGGGACTAGCGGGAGAGTTGAGCAGTTCTTC.

In this sample, this clonotype turned up once. This chain joins TRBV25-1 and TRBJ1-4; D is unclear. This CDR3 has 15 residues. The V end was cut by 1 base, the J end by 8 bases, with 14 bases between. Germline-derived CDR1 and CDR2 are MGHDK and SYGVNS. CDR3 region: CASSESAAGGEKLFF. The CDR3 DNA sequence: TGTGCCAGCAGTGAATCGGCAGCAGGCGGCGAAAAACTGTTTTTT.

To note about this clonotype: The junction departs from the called germline gene at one end, perhaps through a read error. The CDR3 region is CASSLEGDRRPTGDLFF. DNA of the CDR3: TGTGCCAGCAGCTTAGAAGGGGACAGGCGGCCGACCGGGGACCTGTTTTTT. The J gene is TRBJ2-2, the V gene TRBV7-3, with 8 bases matching TRBD1. This CDR3 is built from 17 residues. Germline CDR1 is SGHTA and CDR2 is FQGTGA.

Worth noting for this clonotype: Compared with germline, one end of the junction differs, possibly owing to a read error. The genes are TRBV9 and TRBJ2-1; D is tentatively TRBD1 or TRBD2 (5 bases each). The tail of the sequence fits TRBJ2-7 better, so the J call may be wrong. Germline CDR1 reads SGDLS; CDR2 reads YYNGEE. The CDR3 loop spans 15 amino acids. The DNA of the CDR3 is TGTGTCAGCAGCGAGGCAGGGACCTCACCCCTCGAGCAGTACTTC. The encoded protein is CVSSEAGTSPLEQYF.

This clonotype was picked up a small number of times. V gene TRBV6-5 combines with J gene TRBJ1-6, with D perhaps matching TRBD1 (6 bases). The V gene's germline CDR1 is MNHEY and CDR2 SVGAGI. The CDR3 spans 16 residues. V lost 5 bases to trimming and J lost 4 bases, with 15 bases between them. CDR3 in DNA: TGTGCCAGCAGTACTAACCGGGACACGTATAATTCACCCCTCCACTTT. It codes for CASSTNRDTYNSPLHF.

V usage is TRBV7-8 and J usage is TRBJ2-3, with a possible D match to TRBD2 (6 bases). The V end was cut by 10 bases, the J end by 0 bases, with 14 bases between. The CDR3 is 14 amino acids. Germline V gene data show CDR1 as SGHVS and CDR2 as FQNEAQ. CDR3 nucleotides: TGTGCCACCCGACAGCGGGCTAGCACAGATACGCAGTATTTT. Protein product: CATRQRASTDTQYF.